These 14 T cell receptor beta chains originate from one sample sequenced in a study of human T cells and chemical hapten exposure. TCRdb analysed the RACE reads with MiXCR anew, one entry per CDR3 protein. The sample consists of 75,000 to 95,000 distinct CDR3 sequences, roughly 11% of them appearing once. Time point here: patch test 2, 6 weeks after DPC sensitization. Treatment here: therapeutic diphenylcyclopropenone sensitization with weekly scalp DPC. Source: whole blood, taken in connection with sensitization to the hapten diphenylcyclopropenone (DPC). The receptors come from a man in his forties with alopecia areata. Some clones in this sample may be carry-over from other donors' samples.

The chain couples TRBV6-2 or TRBV6-3 to TRBJ2-1; 12 nucleotides agree with TRBD2. Germline CDR1 is MNHEY and CDR2 is SVGEGT. The junction had 2 bases not matched to a gene; V was cut back by 0 bases and J by 8 bases. The CDR3 spans 15 residues. In DNA, the CDR3 is TGTGCCAGCAGTTACTCGACTAGCGGGAGCTATGAGCAGTTCTTC. Translation: CASSYSTSGSYEQFF.

This clonotype was found many times. The chain carries TRBV4-1 and TRBJ1-5; maybe TRBD1 (6 bases). This CDR3 is 16 amino acids long. Trimming pared 0 bases from V and 5 bases from J, leaving 14 bases between. Germline V gene data show CDR1 as MGHRA and CDR2 as YSYEKL. The CDR3 DNA sequence: TGCGCCAGCAGCCAAGATAGGGGGGGGCCGGATCAGCCCCAGCATTTT. This codes for CASSQDRGGPDQPQHF.

Notes on this clonotype: One base away lies a much larger clone, so this may be a sequencing read error. The J gene is TRBJ2-1, the V gene TRBV3-1; unclear D gene. CDR3 size: 15 residues. The germline CDR1 and CDR2 sequences are LGHDT and YNNKEL (reference sequence). The CDR3 DNA reads TGTGCCAACAGCCAAGGCCACCTATCCTACAATGAGCAGTTCTTC. Its translation is CANSQGHLSYNEQFF.

This clonotype occurred a few times. The genes are TRBV27 and TRBJ2-3; 11 bases are shared with TRBD2. The germline CDR1 and CDR2 sequences are MNHEY and SMNVEV (reference sequence). This CDR3 is 16 amino acids long. V lost 4 bases, J lost 9 bases, and 12 bases stayed unmatched. CDR3 amino acids: CASSSRGSGRVTTQYF. The CDR3 region has the DNA TGTGCCAGCAGTTCCAGGGGTAGCGGGAGGGTCACCACGCAGTATTTT.

This clonotype turned up a few times. The J gene is TRBJ1-1, the V gene TRBV20-1; a weak D match, TRBD1 (5 bases). CDR1 is DFQATT, CDR2 SNEGSKA, per germline (reference sequence). V lost 3 bases and J lost 4, with 18 bases in between. This CDR3 has 15 amino acids. The CDR3 DNA is TGCAGTGCTAGGGAAGTGGCGGGGCCGAGCACTGAAGCTTTCTTT. Amino acids: CSAREVAGPSTEAFF.

The chain has TRBV7-2 and TRBJ2-7, with 7 bases that match TRBD2. This CDR3 comprises 14 residues. Germline trimming cut 5 bases from V and 0 bases from J; bases unmatched to any gene: 4. Germline CDR1 and CDR2: SGHTA and FQGNSA. The CDR3 reads CASSTSGISYEQYF. CDR3 coding DNA: TGTGCCAGCAGCACAAGCGGGATCTCCTACGAGCAGTACTTC.

The J gene is TRBJ1-2, the V gene TRBV12-3 or TRBV12-4; 8 nucleotides line up with TRBD1. V lost 5 bases, J lost 2 bases, and 4 bases stayed unmatched. The CDR3 length is 14 residues. CDR3 DNA: TGTGCCAGCAGTCAGACAGGGGCGAACTATGGCTACACCTTC. Its translation is CASSQTGANYGYTF.

The rearrangement joins TRBV28 to TRBJ2-7; 10 bases are a match to TRBD1. The J segment lost 0 bases and the V segment lost 4 bases, leaving 6 bases of the junction unmatched. Germline V gives CDR1 MDHEN, CDR2 SYDVKM. The CDR3 has 16 amino acids. Written as DNA, the CDR3 is TGTGCCAGCAGTTCGGGACAGGGGAGCAGCTCCTACGAGCAGTACTTC. Translating gives CASSSGQGSSSYEQYF.

V usage is TRBV10-3 and J usage is TRBJ1-3; D gene unclear. Germline CDR1 is ENHRY and CDR2 is SYGVKD. The CDR3 contains 15 residues. V lost 10 bases and J lost 1, with 17 bases in between. CDR3 protein: CATLPGLFSGNTIYF. The CDR3 region has the DNA TGTGCCACCCTCCCTGGCCTTTTTTCTGGAAACACCATATATTTT.

The V and J genes are TRBV29-1 and TRBJ2-7; TRBD2 matches at 9 bases. V gave up 5 bases and J gave up 6 bases; unmatched junction bases: 8. The CDR3 consists of 13 residues. The germline CDR1 and CDR2 sequences are SQVTM and ANQGSEA. CDR3 loop: CSVLAGANPEQYF. In nucleotides, the CDR3 is TGCAGCGTTTTAGCGGGAGCAAATCCCGAGCAGTACTTC.

This clonotype was picked up a small number of times. The CDR3 region has the DNA TGCAGTGCGGCCGGGACTACCATGGTAGATACGCAGTATTTT. Its translation: CSAAGTTMVDTQYF. V gene TRBV20-1 combines with J gene TRBJ2-3; 7 bases are shared with TRBD2. CDR1 is DFQATT, CDR2 SNEGSKA, per germline (reference sequence). V lost 6 bases to trimming and J lost 5 bases; unmatched junction nucleotides: 11. There are 14 residues in the CDR3.

The chain links TRBV5-1 to TRBJ2-7, with TRBD1 matching 7 bases. Germline lookup yields CDR1 SGHRS and CDR2 YFSETQ. V lost 4 bases to trimming and J lost 5 bases; unmatched junction nucleotides: 6. The CDR3 is 13 amino acids. The CDR3, as DNA: TGCGCCAGCAGCCCGACAGGGCCCCACGAGCAGTACTTC. It codes for CASSPTGPHEQYF.

The chain employs TRBV28 and TRBJ2-6, with 8 positions matching TRBD2. CDR3 length: 15 amino acids. The V gene's germline CDR1 is MDHEN and CDR2 SYDVKM. V lost 8 bases and J lost 1; bases outside the gene matches: 4. The CDR3 reads CASESGGSGANVLTF. CDR3 coding DNA: TGTGCCAGCGAATCGGGGGGGTCTGGGGCCAACGTCCTGACTTTC.

The genes are TRBV29-1 and TRBJ2-1, with TRBD2 matching 7 bases. Trimming took 7 bases from V and 4 from J; bases not matched to a gene: 7. This CDR3 contains 13 residues. Per the germline V gene, CDR1 is SQVTM and CDR2 is ANQGSEA. CDR3 amino acids: CSAAGVGYNEQFF. For the CDR3, the DNA is TGCAGCGCTGCGGGAGTCGGGTACAATGAGCAGTTCTTC.